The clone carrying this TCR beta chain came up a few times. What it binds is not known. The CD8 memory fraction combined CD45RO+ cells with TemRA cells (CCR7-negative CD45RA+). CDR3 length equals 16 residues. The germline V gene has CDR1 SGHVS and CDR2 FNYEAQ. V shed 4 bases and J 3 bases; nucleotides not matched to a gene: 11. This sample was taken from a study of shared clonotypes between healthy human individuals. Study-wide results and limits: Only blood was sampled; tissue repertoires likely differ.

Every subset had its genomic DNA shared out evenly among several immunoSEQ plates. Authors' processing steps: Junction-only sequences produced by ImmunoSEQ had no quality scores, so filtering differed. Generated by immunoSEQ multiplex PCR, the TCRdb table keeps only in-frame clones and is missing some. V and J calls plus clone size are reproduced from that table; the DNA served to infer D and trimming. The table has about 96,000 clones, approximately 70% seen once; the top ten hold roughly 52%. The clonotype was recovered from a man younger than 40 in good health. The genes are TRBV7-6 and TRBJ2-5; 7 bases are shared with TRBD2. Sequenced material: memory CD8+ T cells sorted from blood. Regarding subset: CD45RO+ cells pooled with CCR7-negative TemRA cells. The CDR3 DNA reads TGTGCCAGCAGCTGGCTCCGGCTAGCGGAAAAAGAGACCCAGTACTTC. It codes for CASSWLRLAEKETQYF. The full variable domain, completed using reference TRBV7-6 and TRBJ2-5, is GAGVSQSPRYKVTKRGQDVALRCDPISGHVSLYWYRQALGQGPEFLTYFNYEAQQDKSGLPNDRFSAERPEGSISTLTIQRTEQRDSAMYRCASSWLRLAEKETQYFGPGTRLLVL.